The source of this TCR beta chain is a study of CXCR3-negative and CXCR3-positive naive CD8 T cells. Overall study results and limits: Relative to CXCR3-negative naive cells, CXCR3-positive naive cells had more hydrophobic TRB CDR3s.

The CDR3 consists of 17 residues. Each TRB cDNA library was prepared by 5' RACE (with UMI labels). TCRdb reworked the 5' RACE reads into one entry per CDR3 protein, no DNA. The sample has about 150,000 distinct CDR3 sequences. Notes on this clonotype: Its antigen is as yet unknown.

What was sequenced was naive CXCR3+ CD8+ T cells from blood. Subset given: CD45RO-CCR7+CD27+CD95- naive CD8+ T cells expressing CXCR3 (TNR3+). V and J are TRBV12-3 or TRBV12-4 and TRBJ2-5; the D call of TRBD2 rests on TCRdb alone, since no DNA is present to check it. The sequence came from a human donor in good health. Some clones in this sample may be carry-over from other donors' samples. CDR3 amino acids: CASSQAPGLAVEETQYF.